This T cell receptor beta chain was obtained from a study of blood T cell repertoires in COVID-19. Across the study: PBMCs, B-cell-depleted T cells, or T cells were the source of the cDNA or gDNA that made up the material.

The germline V gene has CDR1 LGHDT and CDR2 YNNKEL (reference sequence). The CDR3 has 16 amino acids. The V end lost 4 bases, the J end lost 9 bases, and 19 bases lay between the germline ends. Authors' methods: It was from reference gene primer amplification that nucleated cell counts were estimated. The repertoire was sequenced with immunoSEQ multiplex PCR; TCRdb's copy has only in-frame clones and lacks some. V and J calls and clone size are given by that table; D and trimming were obtained from the DNA. The sample includes about 210,000 clones, about four fifths of them seen just once. Recruitment covered about 26 US areas and drew participants whose ages spanned about 18 to 89 years.

The sample comprised PBMCs or T cells enriched from blood (not recorded which). The TCR sequence derives from a woman aged 25 to 39 who had been exposed to COVID-19. The chain carries TRBV3-1 (or the pseudogene TRBV3-2) and TRBJ1-6; D is possibly TRBD1 (5 bases). The CDR3 reads CASSLAGRAEFSPLHF. The CDR3 nucleotides are TGTGCCAGCAGCCTAGCGGGGCGGGCGGAATTTTCACCCCTCCACTTT.